This entry lists 32 T cell receptor beta chains sequenced from one sample in a study of T-cell reconstitution after alpha-beta-depleted transplantation in children. Construction of the TCRbeta library involved unique molecular identifiers. TCRdb analysed the PCR reads with MiXCR anew, one entry per CDR3 protein. This sample carries 670,000 or so distinct CDR3 sequences, roughly 14% of them seen once, and the ten largest clones take 0.79%. The sample in question was PBMCs, obtained before TCRalphabeta/CD19-depleted stem cell transplant. The receptor source for this set is a girl aged 2 to 9 with congenital amegakaryocytic thrombocytopenia, due to receive a stem cell transplant.

The sample holds a few counts of this clonotype. In nucleotides, the CDR3 is TGCGCCAGCAGCCGCACAGGGTTATTCCAAGAGACCCAGTACTTC. Translated: CASSRTGLFQETQYF. The rearrangement joins TRBV4-1 to TRBJ2-5, with D perhaps matching TRBD1 (6 bases). V was clipped by 4 bases and J by 1 base, with 13 bases between them. Germline V gives CDR1 MGHRA, CDR2 YSYEKL. CDR3 size: 15 residues.

This clonotype was seen more than once but under ten times. The genes are TRBV30 and TRBJ1-1; weak D call: TRBD1 (5 bases). Trimming removed 3 bases from V and 8 bases from J, with 10 bases in between. This CDR3 is built from 11 residues. The V gene's germline CDR1 is GTSNPN and CDR2 SVGIG (reference sequence). Written as DNA, the CDR3 is TGTGCCTGGAGGAGGGGCAAGGAAGCTTTCTTT. This translates into CAWRRGKEAFF.

The chain has TRBV5-1 and TRBJ2-2; D is perhaps TRBD1 or TRBD2 (5 bases each). CDR3 length: 14 residues. The V end was cut by 1 base, the J end by 6 bases, with 10 bases between. The germline CDR1 and CDR2 sequences are SGHRS and YFSETQ. CDR3 amino acids: CASSLWGSAGELFF. The CDR3 region has the DNA TGCGCCAGCAGCTTGTGGGGGAGCGCCGGGGAGCTGTTTTTT.

This clonotype was seen only a few times. The V gene is TRBV29-1, the J gene TRBJ2-1; TRBD2 matches 8 bases. This CDR3 is built from 16 residues. CDR1 and CDR2 from the germline V gene are SQVTM and ANQGSEA. The V segment lost 6 bases and the J segment 0 bases; nucleotides outside the gene matches: 10. Here the CDR3 DNA reads TGCAGCGTCGGAGGAATAGCGGGGAGCTCCTACAATGAGCAGTTCTTC. Its protein product is CSVGGIAGSSYNEQFF.

The sample holds many counts of this clonotype. V usage is TRBV29-1 and J usage is TRBJ1-1; 8 bases agree with TRBD1. V shed 3 bases and J 0 bases; nucleotides not matched to a gene: 3. CDR1 is SQVTM, CDR2 ANQGSEA, per germline. The CDR3 consists of 14 residues. The DNA of the CDR3 is TGCAGCGTTGAGTGGACAGGGATGAACACTGAAGCTTTCTTT. The encoded protein is CSVEWTGMNTEAFF.

This clonotype showed up many times. The rearrangement links TRBV7-2 to TRBJ1-2; the match to TRBD1 covers 7 bases. Germline V gives CDR1 SGHTA, CDR2 FQGNSA. J was trimmed by 3 bases and V by 2 bases; bases with no gene match: 6. The CDR3 contains 15 residues. CDR3 nucleotides: TGTGCCAGCAGCTTATCCCGGGACAGTCACTATGGCTACACCTTC. Protein product: CASSLSRDSHYGYTF.

V gene TRBV5-1 combines with J gene TRBJ2-7, with a weak D call TRBD2 (5 bases). Germline V gives CDR1 SGHRS, CDR2 YFSETQ. The CDR3 runs to 16 residues. Deletions cut 4 bases from V and 8 bases from J, with 25 bases between. The CDR3 DNA follows: TGCGCCAGCAGCCAGGTAACACAAGGTGCGGGCCCCCAGCAGTACTTC. Translated, it gives CASSQVTQGAGPQQYF.

In its sample, this clonotype was seen many times. The rearrangement uses TRBV5-1 and TRBJ2-3; 9 nucleotides match TRBD1. The germline V gene has CDR1 SGHRS and CDR2 YFSETQ. CDR3 size: 14 residues. V was clipped by 4 bases and J by 6 bases; unmatched bases: 6. The CDR3 loop is CASSPDRGGDTQYF. In DNA form, the CDR3 reads TGCGCCAGCAGCCCAGACAGGGGGGGCGATACGCAGTATTTT.

This clonotype was picked up a small number of times. This chain links TRBV11-2 with TRBJ2-7; D may be TRBD1 (6 bases). This CDR3 contains 16 residues. With 1 base removed from V and 3 bases from J, the gap between germline ends came to 16 bases. Per the germline V gene, CDR1 is SGHAT and CDR2 is FQNNGV. CDR3 loop: CASSLAGLGQGYEQYF. CDR3 DNA: TGTGCCAGCAGCTTAGCAGGGTTGGGACAAGGCTACGAGCAGTACTTC.

Here the CDR3 reads CASSPVVGATYEQYF. In nucleotides, the CDR3 is TGCGCCAGCAGCCCTGTCGTAGGGGCGACCTACGAGCAGTACTTC. This sequence joins TRBV5-1 and TRBJ2-7; weak D call: TRBD1 (5 bases). Trimming stripped 4 bases from V and 2 bases from J, with 16 bases between. The CDR3 extends over 15 amino acids. CDR1 SGHRS and CDR2 YFSETQ come from the germline V gene.

V and J are TRBV27 and TRBJ2-2; D not resolved. The germline V and J ends were trimmed by 3 bases and 6 bases, with 17 bases remaining between them. This CDR3 contains 16 residues. Germline assignment: CDR1 MNHEY and CDR2 SMNVEV (reference sequence). Written as DNA, the CDR3 is TGTGCCAGCAGTTTCCTCGTCTACTCCACTGCCGGGGAGCTGTTTTTT. This sequence encodes CASSFLVYSTAGELFF.

This clonotype was seen many times. The chain carries TRBV28 and TRBJ2-5, with D unclear. Trimming took 3 bases from V and 5 from J, leaving 13 bases between them. Germline lookup yields CDR1 MDHEN and CDR2 SYDVKM. This CDR3 region has 14 residues. The DNA of the CDR3 is TGTGCCAGCAGTTTGGGCGCCCTGTACGAGACCCAGTACTTC. Encoded protein: CASSLGALYETQYF.

This clonotype has at least ten counts. The chain carries TRBV15 and TRBJ1-1, with D unresolved. CDR3 length: 13 amino acids. Per the germline V gene, CDR1 is LNHNV and CDR2 is YYDKDF (reference sequence). V was clipped by 5 bases and J by 0 bases, with 7 bases between them. The CDR3 nucleotides are TGTGCCACCAGCCGGACGGTGAACACTGAAGCTTTCTTT. It specifies CATSRTVNTEAFF.

This clonotype has ten or more counts. V and J are TRBV9 and TRBJ2-1, with D possibly TRBD1 on 5 matching bases. Germline V gene sequence: CDR1 SGDLS, CDR2 YYNGEE. V was pared by 0 bases and J by 1 base, with 8 bases between. The CDR3 extends over 15 amino acids. This CDR3 reads CASSVEGMSYNEQFF. DNA of the CDR3: TGTGCCAGCAGCGTAGAGGGGATGTCCTACAATGAGCAGTTCTTC.

This clonotype was counted at least ten times. The CDR3 protein is CASSSEGWSYEQYF. In DNA form, the CDR3 reads TGTGCCAGCAGCTCCGAGGGGTGGTCCTACGAGCAGTACTTC. The chain employs TRBV5-6 and TRBJ2-7, with D perhaps being TRBD1 or TRBD2 (5 bases each). Deletions cut 3 bases from V and 1 base from J, with 11 bases between. CDR1 is SGHDT and CDR2 is YYEEEE in the germline V gene. This CDR3 has 14 amino acids.

Many counts were recorded for this clonotype. The chain recombines TRBV29-1 with TRBJ2-5; D possibly corresponds to TRBD2 (5 bases). In germline, CDR1 is SQVTM, CDR2 ANQGSEA. The V end was cut by 3 bases, the J end by 2 bases, with 16 bases between. The CDR3 has 15 amino acids. In DNA form, the CDR3 reads TGCAGCGTTGAGCGTGCGGGCAACGAACAAGAGACCCAGTACTTC. Protein product: CSVERAGNEQETQYF.

Many counts were recorded for this clonotype. V gene TRBV21-1 combines with J gene TRBJ2-6; TRBD1 is the table's D call and was not checked against the DNA. TRBV21-1 is assigned pseudogene status. The CDR3 sequence is 20 residues long. CDR3 sequence reads: CASRFTPRDSYSSGANVLTF. CDR3 nucleotide sequence: TGTGCCAGCAGATTTACACCACGGGACAGCTATAGCTCTGGGGCCAACGTCCTGACTTTC.

The sample holds a few counts of this clonotype. The chain employs TRBV9 and TRBJ1-6; no firm D call. CDR3 size: 16 residues. V lost 0 bases to trimming and J lost 0 bases, with 7 bases between them. Germline lookup yields CDR1 SGDLS and CDR2 YYNGEE. This chain's CDR3 is CASSVEQSSYNSPLHF. CDR3 sequence (DNA): TGTGCCAGCAGCGTAGAACAGAGCTCCTATAATTCACCCCTCCACTTT.

Concerning this clonotype itself: This may stem from a read error, because a much larger clone lies one nucleotide away. A read error is likely, as this CDR3 ends without the conserved phenylalanine or tryptophan. V and J are TRBV29-1 and TRBJ1-1; D gene ambiguous. The CDR3 spans 10 residues. In germline, CDR1 is SQVTM, CDR2 ANQGSEA. Trimming took off 6 bases at V and 3 bases at J, with 5 bases between the two ends. The CDR3 coding sequence is TGCAGCGTCCCGGACACTGAAGCTTTCTTA. Residues: CSVPDTEAFL.

Many counts were recorded for this clonotype. The J gene is TRBJ2-1, the V gene TRBV3-1; 8 bases map to TRBD2. The CDR3 is made up of 12 amino acids. J lost 5 bases, V lost 9 bases, and 3 bases had no gene match. Germline assignment: CDR1 LGHDT and CDR2 YNNKEL (reference sequence). CDR3 region: CASSLADNEQFF. CDR3 coding DNA: TGTGCCAGTTCACTAGCGGACAATGAGCAGTTCTTC.

Remarks on this clonotype: A much larger clone lies one base from this, so it may be a read error. This CDR3 reads CACRKQETQYF. Here the CDR3 DNA reads TGTGCCTGCAGGAAACAAGAGACCCAGTACTTC. The chain combines TRBV7-9 with TRBJ2-5; D is unclear. This CDR3 is 11 amino acids long. The germline CDR1 and CDR2 sequences are SEHNR and FQNEAQ (reference sequence).

This clonotype has only a few counts. V and J are TRBV30 and TRBJ2-7, with D perhaps TRBD2 (5 bases). Germline CDR1 and CDR2: GTSNPN and SVGIG (reference sequence). The CDR3 sequence is 11 residues long. Trimming cost V 1 base and J 7 bases, with 8 bases left between them. The CDR3 DNA sequence: TGTGCCTGGAGTGCCGGGAAAGAGCAGTACTTC. This gives the protein CAWSAGKEQYF.

V gene TRBV5-1 combines with J gene TRBJ2-7; TRBD2 aligns across 7 bases. The CDR3 runs to 16 residues. The germline V gene has CDR1 SGHRS and CDR2 YFSETQ. V shed 3 bases, J shed 0 bases, and the junction held 9 bases outside the gene matches. The CDR3 here is CASSYLSGTRSYEQYF. CDR3 DNA sequence: TGCGCCAGCAGCTACCTAAGCGGGACCCGCTCCTACGAGCAGTACTTC.

This clonotype was counted between two and nine times. The V call is TRBV12-3 or TRBV12-4, the J call TRBJ2-5; TRBD1 or TRBD2 may be the D gene (5 bases each). The CDR3 extends over 14 amino acids. V lost 7 bases and J lost 0, with 12 bases in between. CDR3 loop: CASTGTRYQETQYF. CDR3 sequence (DNA): TGTGCCAGCACCGGGACGCGGTACCAAGAGACCCAGTACTTC.

This clonotype was observed at least ten times. The chain carries TRBV3-1 and TRBJ1-2; D ambiguous. CDR3 size: 12 residues. Germline values: CDR1 LGHDT, CDR2 YNNKEL (reference sequence). Trimming pared 0 bases from V and 8 bases from J, leaving 7 bases between. The CDR3 region is CASSQDFAGYTF. The DNA of the CDR3 is TGTGCCAGCAGCCAAGATTTTGCGGGCTACACCTTC.

This clonotype was picked up many times. The CDR3 bases are TGTGCCAGCAGCTTAGCGTGGACTAGCGGGAACAATGAGCAGTTCTTC. Translation gives CASSLAWTSGNNEQFF. V gene TRBV7-8 combines with J gene TRBJ2-1; TRBD2 matches at 12 bases. Per germline, CDR1 SGHVS and CDR2 FQNEAQ. The CDR3 is made up of 16 amino acids. The ends lost 0 bases at V and 5 bases at J; junction bases unmatched: 2.

In this sample, this clonotype turned up many times. The V gene is TRBV28, the J gene TRBJ2-7; 10 nucleotides line up with TRBD1. Germline CDR1 is MDHEN and CDR2 is SYDVKM. V gave up 6 bases and J gave up 7 bases; unmatched junction bases: 15. The CDR3 has 16 residues. The CDR3 coding sequence is TGTGCCAGCAGCCCCTTAGGCAGGACAGGGGGACCTGAGCAGTACTTC. It encodes CASSPLGRTGGPEQYF.

In this sample, this clonotype turned up many times. The chain links TRBV12-3 or TRBV12-4 to TRBJ2-2; no firm D call. The CDR3 extends over 13 amino acids. V dropped 3 bases and J dropped 6 bases, with 8 bases sitting between them. The CDR3: CASSLVAAGELFF. CDR3 in DNA: TGTGCCAGCAGTTTGGTAGCCGCCGGGGAGCTGTTTTTT.

This clonotype showed up many times. The chain uses TRBV5-1 and TRBJ2-1; D gene ambiguous. CDR3 size: 16 residues. The germline V gene has CDR1 SGHRS and CDR2 YFSETQ. With 2 bases removed from V and 0 bases from J, the gap between germline ends came to 12 bases. CDR3 DNA sequence: TGCGCCAGCAGCTTAGGTGGACGGAGCTCCTACAATGAGCAGTTCTTC. Translation gives CASSLGGRSSYNEQFF.

This clonotype was detected ten times or more. V gene TRBV12-3 or TRBV12-4 combines with J gene TRBJ1-5; no clear D. V lost 3 bases, J lost 6 bases, and 6 bases lay in between. This CDR3 is built from 12 residues. The CDR3 DNA is TGTGCCAGCAGTTTGGTCAGTCAGCCCCAGCATTTT. This codes for CASSLVSQPQHF.

A few counts support this clonotype. The genes are TRBV27 and TRBJ2-1; perhaps TRBD2 as D (5 bases). The CDR3 extends over 12 amino acids. Trimming cost V 5 bases and J 9 bases, with 11 bases left between them. Germline CDR1 reads MNHEY; CDR2 reads SMNVEV (reference sequence). In DNA, the CDR3 is TGTGCCAGCAGTCGAGGGAGTTTTGAGCAGTTCTTC. Protein: CASSRGSFEQFF.

This rearrangement joins TRBV20-1 to TRBJ2-7; TRBD2 aligns across 13 bases. The V gene's germline CDR1 is DFQATT and CDR2 SNEGSKA (reference sequence). The CDR3 is made up of 16 amino acids. J lost 0 bases, V lost 3 bases, and 5 bases had no gene match. The CDR3 DNA follows: TGCAGTGCTAGTGGGACTAGCGGGAACCCCTCCTACGAGCAGTACTTC. Its translation: CSASGTSGNPSYEQYF.